This TCR beta chain comes out of a study of CD8 T cells in Susac syndrome. Study-wide findings and caveats: Detection of Susac-specific public clones gave approximately 16 in total CD8+ repertoires and roughly five in CD8+ TEMRA repertoires.

With 5 bases removed from V and 2 bases from J, the gap between germline ends came to 15 bases. The germline gives CDR1 LNHNV, CDR2 YYDKDF (reference sequence). CDR3 length: 16 amino acids. Roughly 0.5 to 1 ug RNA was reverse transcribed with random hexamers. The immunoSEQ assay covered 54 Vbeta and 13 Jbeta segments for CDR3. In TCRdb, the immunoSEQ multiplex PCR reads were re-called with MiXCR into one record per CDR3 protein. The table has over 70,000 distinct CDR3 sequences, approximately 96% seen once. As to this clonotype: Its antigen is still unknown.

The chain recombines TRBV15 with TRBJ1-4; TRBD1 is a possible D gene (5 bases). What was sequenced was CD8+ T cells from PBMCs. The origin of this receptor is a human donor with Susac syndrome. The CDR3 sequence is CATSPRGGVTNEKLFF. The CDR3 DNA reads as TGTGCCACCAGCCCACGAGGAGGGGTGACTAATGAAAAACTGTTTTTT. The complete variable domain, with remaining parts taken from reference TRBV15 and TRBJ1-4, reads DAMVIQNPRYQVTQFGKPVTLSCSQTLNHNVMYWYQQKSSQAPKLLFHYYDKDFNNEADTPDNFQSRRPNTSFCFLDIRSPGLGDTAMYLCATSPRGGVTNEKLFFGSGTQLSVL.